The rows below give T cell receptor beta chains drawn from one sample of a study of cytomegalovirus exposure and HLA in healthy donors. Produced via immunoSEQ multiplex PCR; TCRdb's table is partial and in-frame only. The table for this sample gives tens of thousands of clones. Sequencing was performed on PBMCs. The receptors come from a woman between 35 and 50 years old in good health and CMV-seronegative. Each CDR3 is given with its conserved first and last residue. Each record gives: D gene, J gene, V gene, CDR3 DNA, CDR3 protein. The D gene is left open where the match is weak.

TRBD1 TRBJ2-7 TRBV2 TGTGCCAGCAGAGCAACCCCGGGACAGGGTACCTACGAGCAGTACTTC CASRATPGQGTYEQYF
TRBD1 TRBJ2-1 TRBV6-1 TGTGCCAGCAGTGAAACGACAGGGGGCGATAGTCCCTACAATGAGCAGTTCTTC CASSETTGGDSPYNEQFF
TRBD1 TRBJ1-1 TRBV18 TGTGCCAGCCAGGGGGTTTTGAACACTGAAGCTTTCTTT CASQGVLNTEAFF
NA TRBJ2-3 TRBV10-3 TGTGCCATCAAAGGGGCCTTTAGGACAGATACGCAGTATTTT CAIKGAFRTDTQYF
TRBD1 TRBJ1-5 TRBV28 TGTGCCAGCAGTTTGGCCTCGACAGGGTATGATCAGCCCCAGCATTTT CASSLASTGYDQPQHF
NA TRBJ1-1 TRBV19 TGTGCCAGTAGTATGTCCGGGATGGATAATGAAGCTTTCTTT CASSMSGMDNEAFF
NA TRBJ1-2 TRBV7-5 TGTGTCAGAAGCGCCTCGGGACAAGCCTATGGCTACACCTTC CVRSASGQAYGYTF
TRBD2 TRBJ2-7 TRBV6-1 TGTGCCAGCAGTGGACTAGCTCCAACCTACGAGCAGTACTTC CASSGLAPTYEQYF
NA TRBJ1-5 TRBV5-6 TGTGCCAGCAGCTCACTAGGGGGAACCGGCAATCAGCCCCAGCATTTT CASSSLGGTGNQPQHF
NA TRBJ2-5 TRBV20-1 TGCAGTGCTAGCAACCAAGAGACCCAGTACTTC CSASNQETQYF